The source of this TCR beta chain is a study of patients and donors after allogeneic stem cell transplantation. This clonotype has only a few counts. TCRdb redid the calling of the RT-PCR reads with MiXCR, one entry per CDR3 protein. The sample carries about a million distinct CDR3 sequences, 18% recorded once. This CDR3 spans 16 amino acids. V was clipped by 3 bases and J by 0 bases; unmatched bases: 6. CDR1 SGHTA and CDR2 FQGNSA come from the germline V gene. This clonotype was sampled from a human donor who was either an allogeneic HSCT recipient or a stem cell or donor lymphocyte infusion donor (not recorded which). It is not recorded whose cells these are; they may come from a transplant donor. The chain combines TRBV7-2 with TRBJ2-5; TRBD2 matches at 8 bases. The sequenced sample consisted of blood, either unsorted or a sorted T cell fraction (not recorded which). DNA for the CDR3: TGTGCCAGCAGCTTGTTAGCTAGCGGGTACCAAGAGACCCAGTACTTC. As protein: CASSLLASGYQETQYF. The full variable domain, in which reference TRBV7-2 and TRBJ2-5 provide the parts outside the CDR3, is GAGVSQSPSNKVTEKGKDVELRCDPISGHTALYWYRQSLGQGLEFLIYFQGNSAPDKSGLPSDRFSAERTGGSVSTLTIQRTQQEDSAVYLCASSLLASGYQETQYFGPGTRLLVL.